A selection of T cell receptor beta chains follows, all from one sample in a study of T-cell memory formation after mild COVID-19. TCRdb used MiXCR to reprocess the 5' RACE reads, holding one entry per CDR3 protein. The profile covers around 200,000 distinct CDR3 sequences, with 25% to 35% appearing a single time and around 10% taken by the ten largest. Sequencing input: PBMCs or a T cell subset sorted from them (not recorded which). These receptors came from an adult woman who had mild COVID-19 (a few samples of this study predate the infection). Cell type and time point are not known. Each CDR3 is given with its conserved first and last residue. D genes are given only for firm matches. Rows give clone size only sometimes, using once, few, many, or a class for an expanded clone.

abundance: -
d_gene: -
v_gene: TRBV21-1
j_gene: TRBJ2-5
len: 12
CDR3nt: TGTGCCAGCAGCAAAGACAGCGAGACCCAGTACTTC
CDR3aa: CASSKDSETQYF

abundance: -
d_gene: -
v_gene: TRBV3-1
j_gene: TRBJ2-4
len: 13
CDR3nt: TGTGCCAGCAGCCAAGAATCAGGGGCCATTCAGTACTTC
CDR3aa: CASSQESGAIQYF

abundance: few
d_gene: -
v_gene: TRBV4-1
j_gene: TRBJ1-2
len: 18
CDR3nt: TGCGCCAGCAGCCAACGGGAAGACTCCTGGGCCGGTAACTATGGCTACACCTTC
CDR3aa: CASSQREDSWAGNYGYTF

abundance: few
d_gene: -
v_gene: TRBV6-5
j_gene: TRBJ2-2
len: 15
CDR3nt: TGTGCCAGCAGTTACCAGGGGGGAGGAACCGGGGAGCTGTTTTTT
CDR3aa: CASSYQGGGTGELFF

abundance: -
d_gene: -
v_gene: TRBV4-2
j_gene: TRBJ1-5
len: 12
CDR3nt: TGTGCCAGCAGCCAAGGAGATCAGCCCCAGCATTTT
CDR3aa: CASSQGDQPQHF

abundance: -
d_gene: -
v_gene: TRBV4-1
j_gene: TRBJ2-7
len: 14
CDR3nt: TGCGCCAGCAGCGAAAGACAGGAATCCTACGAGCAGTACTTC
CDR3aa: CASSERQESYEQYF

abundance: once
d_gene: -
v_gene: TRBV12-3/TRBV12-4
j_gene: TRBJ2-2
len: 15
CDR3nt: TGTGCCAGCAGGACCAATGGGCGGAACACCGGGGAGCTGTTTTTT
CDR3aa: CASRTNGRNTGELFF

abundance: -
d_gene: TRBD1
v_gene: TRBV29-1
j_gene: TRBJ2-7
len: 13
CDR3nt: TGCAGCGTTGCGGACAGGGGCTCCTACGAGCAGTACTTC
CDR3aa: CSVADRGSYEQYF

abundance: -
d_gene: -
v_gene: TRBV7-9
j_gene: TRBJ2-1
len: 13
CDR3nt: TGTGCCAGCAGCTTAGCCGGTCCCCCAACGAAGTTCTTC
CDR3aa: CASSLAGPPTKFF

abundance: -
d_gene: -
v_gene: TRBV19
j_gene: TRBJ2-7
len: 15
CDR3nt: TGTGCCAGTAGCCCCTTCGGAAGGGGATCCTACGAGCAGTACTTC
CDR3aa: CASSPFGRGSYEQYF

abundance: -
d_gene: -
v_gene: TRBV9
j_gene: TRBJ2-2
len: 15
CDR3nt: TGTGCCAGCAGCCGGGGGCCTGCGAACACCGGGGAGCTGTTTTTT
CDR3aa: CASSRGPANTGELFF

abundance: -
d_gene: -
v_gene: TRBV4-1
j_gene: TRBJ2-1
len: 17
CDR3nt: TGCGCCAGCAGCCCCAACATCGATAGGATTTCCTACAATGAGCAGTTCTTC
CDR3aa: CASSPNIDRISYNEQFF

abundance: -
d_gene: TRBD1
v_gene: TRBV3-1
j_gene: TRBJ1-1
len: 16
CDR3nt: TGTGCCAGCAGCCAACCCAGACAGGGCGGGAACACTGAAGCTTTCTTT
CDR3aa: CASSQPRQGGNTEAFF

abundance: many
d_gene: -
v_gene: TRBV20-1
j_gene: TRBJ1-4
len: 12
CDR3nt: TGCAGTGCTAGATTCGCTAATGAAAAACTGTTTTTT
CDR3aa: CSARFANEKLFF

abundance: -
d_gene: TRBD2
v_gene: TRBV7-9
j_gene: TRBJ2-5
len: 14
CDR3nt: TGTGCCAGCAGCTTAGCGGCGGGAGGGGAGACCCAGTACTTC
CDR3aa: CASSLAAGGETQYF

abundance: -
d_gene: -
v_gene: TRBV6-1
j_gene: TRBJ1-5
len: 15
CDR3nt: TGTGCCAGCAGTGACGGGACAACTAGCAATCAGCCCCAGCATTTT
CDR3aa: CASSDGTTSNQPQHF